This T cell receptor beta chain was found in a study of blood T cells in healthy people across ages. General observations from the study: Across the age range, TCR beta diversity per million T cells fell in a roughly linear way.

Primers used in a second PCR of about 7 to 11 cycles were a sample-barcoded 5' primer and a J-beta primer mix. TCRdb fed the 5' RACE reads into MiXCR, producing one record per CDR3 protein. In the table there are some 1.4 million distinct CDR3 sequences, 42% of which are singletons. The CDR3 extends over 15 amino acids. V was shortened by 3 bases and J by 7 bases, with 15 bases between the two germline ends. To note about this clonotype: Its antigen is not identified.

The sequence came from a woman aged 18 to 35 in good health. V usage is TRBV12-3 or TRBV12-4 and J usage is TRBJ1-4, with a tentative D call TRBD1 (6 bases). Sequencing was carried out using blood. The CDR3 DNA sequence: TGTGCCAGCAGTTTGGCAGGGGTTGGGGGTGAAAAACTGTTTTTT. It codes for CASSLAGVGGEKLFF.